This T cell receptor (beta chain) was documented in a study of T cell responses to AZD1222 COVID-19 vaccine. For the study at large: Recipients boosted at about 4 weeks or about 12 weeks are pooled.

Regarding this clone: As yet, its antigen is unknown.

Profiling relied on immunoSEQ multiplex PCR, and the TCRdb table lists in-frame clones only, not all of them. The sample consists of around 120,000 clones, 92% of them appearing once. Germline V CDR1 and CDR2: MDHEN, SYDVKM. The CDR3 length is 13 residues. The V gene lost 5 bases and the J gene lost 8 bases, with 15 bases spanning the gap. Regarding the study as a whole: Females outnumbered males among donors, who were mostly white British; clonal diversity was possibly underestimated.

Sample: peripheral blood, taken on day 0 of AZD1222 vaccination. The TCR sequence derives from an adult in good health. The genes are TRBV28 and TRBJ1-2, with a tentative D call TRBD1 (5 bases). The CDR3 nucleotides are TGTGCCAGCAGTGAGGCAGGGAGGGAGGGCTACACCTTC. The encoded protein is CASSEAGREGYTF.